These 10 T cell receptor beta chains came from one sample sequenced in a study of T cell changes during pregnancy in multiple sclerosis. The table came from immunoSEQ multiplex PCR; TCRdb's copy has only in-frame clones and leaves some out. The sample shows under 60,000 clones, 92% of them seen only once. The source was CD4+ T cells from peripheral blood mononuclear cells, collected after pregnancy. These receptors were taken from a female donor with multiple sclerosis, enrolled in a pregnancy study.

In this sample, this clone turned up once. The chain carries TRBV7-2 and TRBJ1-2; no firm D call. V lost 3 bases and J lost 8, with 13 bases in between. Germline CDR1 SGHTA, CDR2 FQGNSA. CDR3 length: 13 amino acids. The chain's CDR3 is CASSLREALGYTF. CDR3 DNA sequence: TGTGCCAGCAGCTTGAGGGAGGCCCTCGGCTACACCTTC.

The J gene is TRBJ1-4, the V gene TRBV27, with D possibly being TRBD1 (5 bases). The germline gives CDR1 MNHEY, CDR2 SMNVEV (reference sequence). The CDR3 extends over 14 amino acids. V gave up 3 bases and J gave up 6 bases, with 11 bases separating them. The CDR3 spells CASSFMGQDEKLFF. Here the CDR3 DNA reads TGTGCCAGCAGTTTTATGGGGCAGGATGAAAAACTGTTTTTT.

This clone came up once. The chain employs TRBV6-1 and TRBJ1-5, with D possibly matching TRBD1 (6 bases). Trimming stripped 3 bases from V and 4 bases from J, with 16 bases between. Germline values: CDR1 MNHNS, CDR2 SASEGT. CDR3 length equals 16 residues. The CDR3 sequence is CASSDHLTGRNQPQHF. CDR3 DNA: TGTGCCAGCAGTGACCACTTGACAGGTCGAAATCAGCCCCAGCATTTT.

This clone was detected a few times. This chain connects TRBV7-2 to TRBJ1-2, with 7 bases lining up with TRBD1. Germline-derived CDR1 and CDR2 are SGHTA and FQGNSA. CDR3 size: 14 residues. J lost 2 bases, V lost 1 base, and 1 base had no gene match. This chain's CDR3 is CASSLETGNYGYTF. The CDR3 DNA sequence: TGTGCCAGCAGCTTAGAGACAGGGAACTATGGCTACACCTTC. The whole variable domain, remainder taken from reference TRBV7-2 and TRBJ1-2, is GAGVSQSPSNKVTEKGKDVELRCDPISGHTALYWYRQSLGQGLEFLIYFQGNSAPDKSGLPSDRFSAERTGGSVSTLTIQRTQQEDSAVYLCASSLETGNYGYTFGSGTRLTVV.

This chain connects TRBV9 to TRBJ2-6; 10 bases fit TRBD2. Germline V lookup: CDR1 SGDLS, CDR2 YYNGEE. J gave up 1 base and V 3 bases, and 13 bases lay outside the gene matches. This CDR3 region has 20 residues. The CDR3 loop reads CASSADIAGGRLSGANVLTF. The CDR3 coding sequence is TGTGCCAGCAGCGCCGATATAGCGGGGGGAAGGTTATCTGGGGCCAACGTCCTGACTTTC. The whole variable domain, filled in from reference TRBV9 and TRBJ2-6, reads DSGVTQTPKHLITATGQRVTLRCSPRSGDLSVYWYQQSLDQGLQFLIQYYNGEERAKGNILERFSAQQFPDLHSELNLSSLELGDSALYFCASSADIAGGRLSGANVLTFGAGSRLTVL.

The chain has TRBV6-4 and TRBJ2-3, with 9 bases that match TRBD1. In germline, CDR1 is MRHNA, CDR2 SNTAGT. This CDR3 spans 17 amino acids. V lost 3 bases, J lost 7 bases, and 14 bases stayed unmatched. The CDR3 DNA reads as TGTGCCAGCAGTGATGGGACAGGGTTTGGTGGAAAAAATACGCAGTATTTT. Amino acids: CASSDGTGFGGKNTQYF.

The rearrangement joins TRBV6-5 to TRBJ2-5; 11 positions agree with TRBD2. In germline, CDR1 is MNHEY, CDR2 SVGAGI. The CDR3 covers 13 residues. V dropped 6 bases and J dropped 5; count of bases not matched to a gene: 2. CDR3 residues: CASRLAGVETQYF. CDR3 in DNA: TGTGCCAGCAGACTAGCGGGGGTGGAGACCCAGTACTTC.

V usage is TRBV27 and J usage is TRBJ2-1, with 7 positions matching TRBD1. Looked up from germline, CDR1 is MNHEY and CDR2 is SMNVEV (reference sequence). CDR3 length: 15 amino acids. V lost 5 bases to trimming and J lost 4 bases; unmatched junction nucleotides: 8. The CDR3: CASSITGTAYNEQFF. In DNA, the CDR3 is TGTGCCAGCAGTATTACCGGGACAGCGTACAATGAGCAGTTCTTC.

The chain uses TRBV6-5 and TRBJ2-1; tentatively, D is TRBD2 (6 bases). This CDR3 is 15 amino acids long. V was pared by 6 bases and J by 5 bases, with 17 bases between. Looked up from germline, CDR1 is MNHEY and CDR2 is SVGAGI. CDR3 in DNA: TGTGCCAGCAGGAGGCAGGGACTTCTCCACAATGAGCAGTTCTTC. This translates into CASRRQGLLHNEQFF.

The chain carries TRBV7-2 and TRBJ2-7, with 7 positions matching TRBD1. Looked up from germline, CDR1 is SGHTA and CDR2 is FQGNSA. This CDR3 has 12 amino acids. V lost 5 bases, J lost 4 bases, and 2 bases stayed unmatched. Here the CDR3 reads CASSRDRYEQYF. In DNA form, the CDR3 reads TGTGCCAGCAGCCGGGACAGATACGAGCAGTACTTC.